The 15 T cell receptor beta chains below were found in one sample sequenced in a study of OX40 agonist ivuxolimab in advanced cancers. Assay: immunoSEQ multiplex PCR; the TCRdb copy retains only in-frame clones and omits some. The data hold about 79,000 clones, with approximately 86% observed a single time. Material: CD4+ or CD8+ T cells sorted from blood, obtained in a trial of the OX40 agonist ivuxolimab. The receptors come from an adult with an advanced solid tumor such as melanoma, head and neck, liver or kidney cancer.

The gene calls are TRBV5-1 and TRBJ1-4, with 10 bases identical to TRBD1. The CDR3 length is 16 residues. V lost 2 bases and J lost 7; bases outside the gene matches: 8. Germline V gene data show CDR1 as SGHRS and CDR2 as YFSETQ. CDR3 protein: CASSFSGQGVGEKLFF. CDR3 DNA: TGCGCCAGCAGCTTCTCCGGACAGGGGGTTGGTGAAAAACTGTTTTTT.

The chain employs TRBV30 and TRBJ2-7; D is tentatively TRBD1 or TRBD2 (5 bases each). In germline, CDR1 is GTSNPN, CDR2 SVGIG (reference sequence). CDR3 size: 16 residues. Trimming cost V 2 bases and J 2 bases, with 19 bases left between them. CDR3 coding DNA: TGTGCCTGGAGTTCCCAGGCGAGGGGTCACCCCTACGAGCAGTACTTC. This sequence encodes CAWSSQARGHPYEQYF.

The rearrangement uses TRBV11-2 and TRBJ2-1, with D uncertain. Germline CDR1 and CDR2: SGHAT and FQNNGV. V was trimmed by 5 bases and J by 2 bases, leaving 10 bases between them. This CDR3 comprises 14 residues. CDR3 bases: TGTGCCAGCAGCCTCGGAAGGGCCTACAATGAGCAGTTCTTC. Translation: CASSLGRAYNEQFF.

The CDR3 nucleotides read TGTGCCTGGAGTGTCACGGATTCCTACAATGAGCAGTTCTTC. Encoded protein: CAWSVTDSYNEQFF. V usage is TRBV30 and J usage is TRBJ2-1, with D hard to call. With 0 bases removed from V and 1 base from J, the gap between germline ends came to 7 bases. The CDR3 contains 14 residues. Germline CDR1 GTSNPN, CDR2 SVGIG (reference sequence).

This clone was seen once. This sequence joins TRBV28 and TRBJ2-5; weak D call: TRBD1 (5 bases). The assigned J gene may be wrong: the sequence end matches TRBJ2-7 better. Germline V gives CDR1 MDHEN, CDR2 SYDVKM. This CDR3 has 15 residues. As DNA, the CDR3 is TGTGCCAGCACCCCCACAGGTATCTACTTCTACGAGCAGTACTTC. Amino acids: CASTPTGIYFYEQYF.

The V and J genes are TRBV2 and TRBJ1-5, with D possibly being TRBD1 (5 bases). V dropped 8 bases and J dropped 3 bases, with 14 bases sitting between them. The CDR3 runs 14 residues. Germline V gene lookup returns CDR1 SNHLY and CDR2 FYNNEI. The CDR3 coding sequence is TGTGCCAGCCGAGGGGTATTTAACAATCAGCCCCAGCATTTT. As protein: CASRGVFNNQPQHF.

The genes are TRBV4-1 and TRBJ2-2, with 10 bases fitting TRBD2. This CDR3 contains 18 residues. V lost 2 bases and J lost 5; bases outside the gene matches: 11. The germline V gene encodes CDR1 MGHRA and CDR2 YSYEKL. The DNA for the CDR3 is TGCGCCAGCAGCCAACCTAGCGGGAGCGGCAGGGGGACCGGGGAGCTGTTTTTT. It translates to CASSQPSGSGRGTGELFF.

This clone was seen a few times. In the same sample, other DNA sequences code for this CDR3. This rearrangement joins TRBV11-1 to TRBJ2-7; TRBD1 aligns across 9 bases. CDR1 SGHAT and CDR2 FQDESV come from the germline V gene (reference sequence). V lost 5 bases, J lost 3 bases, and 2 bases stayed unmatched. The CDR3 extends over 13 amino acids. CDR3: CASSRDRVYEQYF. The CDR3 coding sequence is TGTGCCAGCAGCCGGGACAGGGTCTACGAGCAGTACTTC. Together with reference TRBV11-1 and TRBJ2-7, the CDR3 gives the full variable domain: EAEVAQSPRYKITEKSQAVAFWCDPISGHATLYWYRQILGQGPELLVQFQDESVVDDSQLPKDRFSAERLKGVDSTLKIQPAELGDSAMYLCASSRDRVYEQYFGPGTRLTVT.

In its sample, this clone was seen a few times. This chain links TRBV6-5 with TRBJ2-1; a weak D match, TRBD2 (5 bases). Germline CDR1 reads MNHEY; CDR2 reads SVGAGI. V was shortened by 4 bases and J by 3 bases, with 7 bases between the two germline ends. This CDR3 is 13 amino acids long. The CDR3 loop reads CASSWGDYNEQFF. The CDR3 DNA follows: TGTGCCAGCAGTTGGGGAGACTACAATGAGCAGTTCTTC.

This chain uses TRBV20-1 with TRBJ2-1; D is unclear. This CDR3 spans 11 amino acids. V lost 2 bases and J 6 bases, leaving 5 bases between the germline ends. Germline V gene data show CDR1 as DFQATT and CDR2 as SNEGSKA (reference sequence). The CDR3, as DNA: TGCAGTGCTAGAAAAGTCAATGAGCAGTTCTTC. Amino acid sequence: CSARKVNEQFF.

The J gene is TRBJ2-2, the V gene TRBV5-1; TRBD2 matches at 8 bases. From germline, CDR1 is SGHRS and CDR2 YFSETQ. The CDR3 length is 15 residues. Unmatched junction bases numbered 5, after V lost 1 base and J lost 6 bases. CDR3 loop: CASSLSAGDSGELFF. The DNA for the CDR3 is TGCGCCAGCAGCTTGTCAGCGGGAGACTCCGGGGAGCTGTTTTTT.

V is TRBV19 and J is TRBJ2-5; weak D call: TRBD2 (7 bases). V lost 6 bases and J 5 bases, leaving 13 bases between the germline ends. The length of the CDR3 is 13 residues. Germline CDR1 LNHDA, CDR2 SQIVND (reference sequence). The CDR3 loop is CASSRGARETQYF. In DNA, the CDR3 is TGTGCCAGTAGCCGGGGGGCACGGGAGACCCAGTACTTC.

V and J are TRBV6-1 and TRBJ1-2, with D perhaps matching TRBD1 (5 bases). The CDR3 loop spans 14 amino acids. Trimming cost V 0 bases and J 6 bases, with 11 bases left between them. Germline V gives CDR1 MNHNS, CDR2 SASEGT. Written as DNA, the CDR3 is TGTGCCAGCAGTGAAGCGGGACGAACCGATGGCTACACCTTC. It translates to CASSEAGRTDGYTF.

The chain couples TRBV13 to TRBJ2-1, with 7 bases matching TRBD1. CDR3 size: 10 residues. The V and J ends lost 11 bases and 12 bases, in that order; junction bases with no gene match: 7. CDR1 and CDR2 from the germline V gene are PRHDT and FYEKMQ (reference sequence). CDR3 in amino acids: CALLWDRQFF. The DNA of the CDR3 is TGTGCCCTTTTATGGGACAGGCAGTTCTTC. Looking up the rest from reference TRBV13 and TRBJ2-1 gives the full variable domain: AAGVIQSPRHLIKEKRETATLKCYPIPRHDTVYWYQQGPGQDPQFLISFYEKMQSDKGSIPDRFSAQQFSDYHSELNMSSLELGDSALYFCALLWDRQFFGPGTRLTVL.

This chain uses TRBV29-1 with TRBJ2-2, with D unclear. Trimming cost V 6 bases and J 0 bases, with 2 bases left between them. This CDR3 has 11 amino acids. CDR1 and CDR2 from the germline V gene are SQVTM and ANQGSEA. This CDR3 reads CSVTNTGELFF. The CDR3 DNA sequence: TGCAGCGTGACGAACACCGGGGAGCTGTTTTTT.